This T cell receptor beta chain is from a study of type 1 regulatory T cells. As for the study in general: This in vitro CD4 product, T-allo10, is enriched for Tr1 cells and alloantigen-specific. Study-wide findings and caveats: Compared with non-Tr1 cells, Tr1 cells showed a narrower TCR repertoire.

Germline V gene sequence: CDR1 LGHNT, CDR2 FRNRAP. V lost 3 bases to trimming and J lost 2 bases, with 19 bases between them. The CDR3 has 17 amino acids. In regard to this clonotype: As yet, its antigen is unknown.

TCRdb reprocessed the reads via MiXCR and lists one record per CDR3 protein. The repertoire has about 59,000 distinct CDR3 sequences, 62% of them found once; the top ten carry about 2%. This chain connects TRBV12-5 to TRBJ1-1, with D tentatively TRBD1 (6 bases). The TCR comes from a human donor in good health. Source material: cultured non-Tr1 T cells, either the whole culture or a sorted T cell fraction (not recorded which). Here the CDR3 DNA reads TGTGCTAGTGGTTTAACCCTAACAGGGCAGCACAACACTGAAGCTTTCTTT. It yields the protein CASGLTLTGQHNTEAFF.